This entry lists 22 T cell receptor beta chains sequenced from one sample in a study of T cell responses to AZD1222 COVID-19 vaccine. Measured with immunoSEQ multiplex PCR; TCRdb has only the in-frame clones, and not every one. This table holds 95,000 to 150,000 clones, 92% found once. The specimen was peripheral blood, collected on day 0 of AZD1222 vaccination. These receptors originate from an adult in good health.

This rearrangement joins TRBV9 to TRBJ2-1; possibly TRBD1 for D (5 bases). The CDR3 contains 14 residues. Germline assignment: CDR1 SGDLS and CDR2 YYNGEE. V lost 3 bases, J lost 5 bases, and 12 bases lay in between. The CDR3: CASSAVARDNEQFF. DNA of the CDR3: TGTGCCAGCAGCGCCGTAGCCAGGGACAATGAGCAGTTCTTC.

J is TRBJ1-2 and V is TRBV6-6, with D perhaps TRBD1 (6 bases). Germline V gene data show CDR1 as MNHNY and CDR2 as SVGAGI (reference sequence). The CDR3 spans 15 residues. Trimming removed 6 bases from V and 1 base from J, with 15 bases in between. CDR3 region: CASSRALDSNYGYTF. The CDR3 nucleotides read TGTGCCAGCAGCCGAGCGTTGGACAGTAACTATGGCTACACCTTC.

The V call is TRBV2, the J call TRBJ1-1; TRBD1 is a possible D gene (5 bases). Trimming removed 7 bases from V and 0 bases from J, with 12 bases in between. The CDR3 totals 14 residues. The germline CDR1 and CDR2 sequences are SNHLY and FYNNEI. For the CDR3, the DNA is TGTGCCAGCATTGTCAGGGTGATGAACACTGAAGCTTTCTTT. Protein: CASIVRVMNTEAFF.

The rearrangement uses TRBV11-2 and TRBJ1-1; D perhaps matches TRBD1 (5 bases). Germline CDR1 and CDR2: SGHAT and FQNNGV. V was trimmed by 3 bases and J by 1 base, leaving 6 bases between them. The CDR3 consists of 13 residues. CDR3 region: CASSLGTNTEAFF. The CDR3 nucleotides are TGTGCCAGCAGCTTGGGGACGAACACTGAAGCTTTCTTT.

This sequence joins TRBV10-1 and TRBJ1-2; D unresolved. Germline CDR1 WNHNN, CDR2 SYGVQD (reference sequence). V gave up 3 bases and J gave up 0 bases, with 2 bases separating them. This CDR3 spans 12 amino acids. In DNA, the CDR3 is TGCGCCAGCAGTGATACTAACTATGGCTACACCTTC. Amino acid sequence: CASSDTNYGYTF.

This chain uses TRBV11-2 with TRBJ2-1, with TRBD1 matching 9 bases. Trimming cost V 5 bases and J 5 bases; bases outside gene matches: 10. Germline assignment: CDR1 SGHAT and CDR2 FQNNGV. The CDR3 is 16 amino acids. The CDR3 bases are TGTGCCAGCAGCCCGGAGTATGGACAGGGGAACAATGAGCAGTTCTTC. Its translation: CASSPEYGQGNNEQFF.

The chain carries TRBV3-1 (or the pseudogene TRBV3-2) and TRBJ1-1; D possibly corresponds to TRBD1 (6 bases). This CDR3 has 16 amino acids. The ends were cut back, 0 bases at V and 6 bases at J, with 17 bases in the middle. Per the germline V gene, CDR1 is LGHDT and CDR2 is YNNKEL (reference sequence). CDR3 in amino acids: CASSQERGAGSAEAFF. DNA for the CDR3: TGTGCCAGCAGCCAAGAGCGGGGGGCAGGGAGCGCTGAAGCTTTCTTT.

The rearrangement uses TRBV7-2 and TRBJ2-5; no clear D. Germline CDR1 and CDR2: SGHTA and FQGNSA. The germline V and J ends were trimmed by 2 bases and 2 bases, with 12 bases remaining between them. CDR3 size: 15 residues. The CDR3 protein is CASSLMAAPQETQYF. The CDR3 nucleotides read TGTGCCAGCAGCTTAATGGCAGCGCCTCAAGAGACCCAGTACTTC.

This chain connects TRBV6-5 to TRBJ1-1; D is unresolved. The CDR3 runs 9 residues. The germline V gene has CDR1 MNHEY and CDR2 SVGAGI. The V end lost 5 bases, the J end lost 10 bases, and 5 bases lay between the germline ends. The CDR3 loop reads CASSLGAFF. CDR3 DNA: TGTGCCAGCAGTCTTGGAGCTTTCTTT.

J is TRBJ1-5 and V is TRBV28; the D gene is possibly TRBD1 (5 bases). Per the germline V gene, CDR1 is MDHEN and CDR2 is SYDVKM. This CDR3 is built from 17 residues. V lost 2 bases to trimming and J lost 0 bases, with 14 bases between them. CDR3: CASSLRPGRSSNQPQHF. The CDR3 DNA sequence: TGTGCCAGCAGTTTACGGCCGGGACGATCTAGCAATCAGCCCCAGCATTTT. The full variable domain, in which reference TRBV28 and TRBJ1-5 provide the parts outside the CDR3, is DVKVTQSSRYLVKRTGEKVFLECVQDMDHENMFWYRQDPGLGLRLIYFSYDVKMKEKGDIPEGYSVSREKKERFSLILESASTNQTSMYLCASSLRPGRSSNQPQHFGDGTRLSIL.

This rearrangement joins TRBV29-1 to TRBJ1-2; 7 bases are shared with TRBD1. Unmatched junction bases numbered 4, after V lost 7 bases and J lost 5 bases. The germline CDR1 and CDR2 sequences are SQVTM and ANQGSEA. There are 11 residues in the CDR3. CDR3 sequence reads: CSARQGYGYTF. The CDR3 bases are TGCAGCGCACGACAGGGTTATGGCTACACCTTC.

The rearrangement uses TRBV13 and TRBJ1-2, with 9 bases fitting TRBD1. CDR3 length: 14 amino acids. CDR1 PRHDT and CDR2 FYEKMQ come from the germline V gene (reference sequence). V was pared by 5 bases and J by 8 bases, with 9 bases of the junction left unmatched. The CDR3 coding sequence is TGTGCCAGCAGCCGGCTGGGACAGGGAGGAGGCTACACCTTC. Translating it yields CASSRLGQGGGYTF. Combining the CDR3 with reference TRBV13 and TRBJ1-2 gives the whole variable domain AAGVIQSPRHLIKEKRETATLKCYPIPRHDTVYWYQQGPGQDPQFLISFYEKMQSDKGSIPDRFSAQQFSDYHSELNMSSLELGDSALYFCASSRLGQGGGYTFGSGTRLTVV.

CDR3 nucleotides: TGTGCCAGCAGCAAAGTCGGGAGCGGGAGGGGCGAGCAGTACTTC. The encoded protein is CASSKVGSGRGEQYF. The chain has TRBV21-1 and TRBJ2-7; TRBD2 is taken as the D call from the table, unchecked against the DNA. TRBV21-1 is given as a pseudogene. This CDR3 contains 15 residues.

V gene TRBV11-2 combines with J gene TRBJ2-3; D is possibly TRBD1 or TRBD2 (5 bases each). The CDR3 loop spans 14 amino acids. Germline V gene data show CDR1 as SGHAT and CDR2 as FQNNGV. Trimming took 1 base from V and 11 from J, leaving 16 bases between them. In nucleotides, the CDR3 is TGTGCCAGCAGCTTAGCCGCGACGGGGCAGGGGCAGTATTTT. Its protein product is CASSLAATGQGQYF.

The rearrangement uses TRBV5-4 and TRBJ1-1; no definite D call. The length of the CDR3 is 14 residues. The ends were cut back, 4 bases at V and 5 bases at J, with 15 bases in the middle. CDR1 is SGHNT, CDR2 YYREEE, per germline (reference sequence). The DNA of the CDR3 is TGTGCCAGCAGCCCGGACTCCACGGGGACTGAAGCTTTCTTT. This gives the protein CASSPDSTGTEAFF.

The chain is built from TRBV28 and TRBJ1-2; D perhaps matches TRBD1 (5 bases). The length of the CDR3 is 13 residues. CDR1 is MDHEN and CDR2 is SYDVKM in the germline V gene. V shed 2 bases and J shed 8 bases, with 12 bases lying between them. In DNA, the CDR3 is TGTGCCAGCAGTTTACTAGGGGTATGGGGCTACACCTTC. As protein: CASSLLGVWGYTF.

This rearrangement joins TRBV7-9 to TRBJ2-1; D possibly corresponds to TRBD2 (6 bases). V lost 5 bases and J 5 bases, leaving 13 bases between the germline ends. This CDR3 is 14 amino acids long. CDR1 and CDR2 (germline): SEHNR, FQNEAQ (reference sequence). CDR3 protein: CASSPRASDNEQFF. CDR3 sequence (DNA): TGTGCCAGCAGCCCCCGGGCTAGCGACAATGAGCAGTTCTTC.

This chain joins TRBV9 and TRBJ2-3; D might be TRBD1 (5 bases). V gave up 1 base and J gave up 3 bases, with 15 bases separating them. The CDR3 contains 16 residues. Germline CDR1 is SGDLS and CDR2 is YYNGEE. The CDR3 DNA follows: TGTGCCAGCAGCGTATGGGAAGGGGATGGAACAGATACGCAGTATTTT. Protein product: CASSVWEGDGTDTQYF.

This clone was detected once. The gene calls are TRBV19 and TRBJ1-2; the D gene is possibly TRBD1 (6 bases). This CDR3 has 16 residues. Trimming took off 8 bases at V and 13 bases at J, with 32 bases between the two ends. Per the germline V gene, CDR1 is LNHDA and CDR2 is SQIVND (reference sequence). The CDR3 nucleotides read TGTGCCAGTTCTTGGGACCCTACAGGGATAGAATGGATGGCCACCTTC. It is translated as CASSWDPTGIEWMATF.

This sequence joins TRBV10-1 and TRBJ1-2, with TRBD1 matching 7 bases. The CDR3 is 12 amino acids. In germline, CDR1 is WNHNN, CDR2 SYGVQD (reference sequence). Losses at the gene ends were 3 bases for V and 6 bases for J; bases not matched to a gene: 1. DNA for the CDR3: TGCGCCAGCAGTGATACAGGGGATGGCTACACCTTC. It translates to CASSDTGDGYTF.

The gene calls are TRBV15 and TRBJ1-1, with TRBD1 identical over 8 bases. CDR3 length: 14 residues. The trim removed 2 bases at V and 7 bases at J, leaving 6 bases unmatched. In germline, CDR1 is LNHNV, CDR2 YYDKDF (reference sequence). CDR3 DNA sequence: TGTGCCACCAGCAGACTACAGGGACAGGATGAAGCTTTCTTT. Protein sequence: CATSRLQGQDEAFF.

The gene calls are TRBV5-1 and TRBJ2-6, with TRBD2 matching 15 bases. CDR1 and CDR2 (germline): SGHRS, YFSETQ. This CDR3 region has 20 residues. Unmatched junction bases numbered 10, after V lost 6 bases and J lost 0 bases. The chain's CDR3 is CASKWTSGGAVGSGANVLTF. The CDR3 region has the DNA TGCGCCAGCAAATGGACTAGCGGGGGGGCGGTTGGCTCTGGGGCCAACGTCCTGACTTTC.